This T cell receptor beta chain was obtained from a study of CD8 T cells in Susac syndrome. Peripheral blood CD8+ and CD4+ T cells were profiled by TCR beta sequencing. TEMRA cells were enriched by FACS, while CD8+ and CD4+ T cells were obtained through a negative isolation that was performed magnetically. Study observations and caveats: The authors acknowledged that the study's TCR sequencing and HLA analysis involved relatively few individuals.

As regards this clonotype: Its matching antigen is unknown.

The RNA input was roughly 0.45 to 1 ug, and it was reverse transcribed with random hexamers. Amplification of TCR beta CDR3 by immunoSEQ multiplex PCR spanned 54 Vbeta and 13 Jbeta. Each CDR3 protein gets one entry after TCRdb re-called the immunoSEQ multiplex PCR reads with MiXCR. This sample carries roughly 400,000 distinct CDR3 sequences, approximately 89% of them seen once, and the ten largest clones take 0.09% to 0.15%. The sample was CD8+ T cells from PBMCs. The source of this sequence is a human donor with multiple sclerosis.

The CDR3 here is CASSQLDDVGEQFF. Here the CDR3 DNA reads TGTGCCAGCAGCCAGTTGGATGACGTCGGGGAGCAGTTCTTC. The genes are TRBV27 and TRBJ2-1; D call uncertain. Germline CDR1 MNHEY, CDR2 SMNVEV (reference sequence). The CDR3 is 14 amino acids. Trimming shortened V by 6 bases and J by 10 bases, and 19 bases separated the two germline ends.